The entry below gives a single T cell receptor beta chain sequence along with its context. Its antigen is still unknown. The sample originates from a study of CD8 T cells in Susac syndrome. FACS enriched CD8+ TEMRA cells, while bulk CD8+ and CD4+ were negatively isolated. It was with random hexamers that 0.5 to 1 ug RNA was reverse transcribed. Amplification of the TCR beta CDR3 was carried out by immunoSEQ multiplex PCR, which spanned a total of 54 Vbeta and 13 Jbeta segments. TCRdb analysed the immunoSEQ multiplex PCR reads with MiXCR anew, one entry per CDR3 protein. The table records fewer than 200,000 distinct CDR3 sequences, around 90% of them present only once. Germline V gene sequence: CDR1 MGHRA, CDR2 YSYEKL. V gave up 1 base and J gave up 0 bases, with 13 bases separating them. This CDR3 comprises 17 residues. Findings and limits, study-wide: Susac syndrome CD4+ T cell repertoires showed no clonal expansion.

This receptor was identified in a human donor with Susac syndrome. Input material: CD4+ T cells from PBMCs. This chain uses TRBV4-1 with TRBJ2-4; D gene unclear. CDR3: CASSQVSQPGAKNIQYF. In nucleotides, the CDR3 is TGCGCCAGCAGCCAAGTTTCCCAGCCGGGAGCCAAAAACATTCAGTACTTC.